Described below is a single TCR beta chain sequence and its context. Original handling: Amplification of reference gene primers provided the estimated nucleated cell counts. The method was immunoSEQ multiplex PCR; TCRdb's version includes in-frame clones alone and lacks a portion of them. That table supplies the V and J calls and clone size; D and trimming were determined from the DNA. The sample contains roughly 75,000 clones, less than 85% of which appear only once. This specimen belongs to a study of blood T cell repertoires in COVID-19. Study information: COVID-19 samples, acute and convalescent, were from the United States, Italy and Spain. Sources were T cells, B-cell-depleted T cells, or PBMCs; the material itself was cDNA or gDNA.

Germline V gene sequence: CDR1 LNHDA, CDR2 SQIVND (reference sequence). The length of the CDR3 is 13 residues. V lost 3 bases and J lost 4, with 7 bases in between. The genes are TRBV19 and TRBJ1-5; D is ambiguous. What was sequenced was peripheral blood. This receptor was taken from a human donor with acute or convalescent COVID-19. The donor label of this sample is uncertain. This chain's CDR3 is CASSILPNQPQHF. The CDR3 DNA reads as TGTGCCAGTAGTATCCTCCCTAATCAGCCCCAGCATTTT.